This T cell receptor (beta chain) appears in the sequencing data of a study of blood T cell repertoires in COVID-19. Profiled with immunoSEQ multiplex PCR; TCRdb holds only in-frame clones, not every one. The sample lists fewer than 700,000 clones, roughly 91% occurring once. In germline, CDR1 is ENHRY, CDR2 SYGVKD. V gave up 6 bases and J gave up 4 bases, with 15 bases separating them. This CDR3 comprises 15 residues. The rearrangement links TRBV10-3 to TRBJ1-4; possible D gene TRBD1, 6 bases. This sequence originates from a woman in her forties or fifties with COVID-19, enrolled during active disease. Sequencing was done on a sample of peripheral blood. The DNA of the CDR3 is TGTGCCATCAGATCATTGACAGGCCTTAATGAAAAACTGTTTTTT. It translates to CAIRSLTGLNEKLFF.